This T cell receptor (beta chain) is from a study of beta chain features in type 1 diabetes. Naive, central memory, regulatory and stem cell-like memory cells within the CD4+ compartment were sorted using CD45RO/CCR7/CD25/CD127/CD95/CD27. As every portion of the isolated RNA was reverse transcribed, the sequencing read expressed TCRB transcripts. Clones were sequenced by immunoSEQ multiplex PCR, and TCRdb holds only the in-frame ones, with some missing. The data hold about 180,000 clones, with around 13% observed a single time. V lost 0 bases to trimming and J lost 3 bases, with 15 bases between them. Germline values: CDR1 LGHNA, CDR2 YSLEER. The CDR3 runs 16 residues.

The origin of this receptor is a woman younger than 35 in good health. This rearrangement joins TRBV4-3 to TRBJ2-7; no reliable D call. Specimen: central memory CD4+ T cells from blood. The DNA for the CDR3 is TGCGCCAGCAGCCAAGAAGGTGCAGGTCTGATCTACGAGCAGTACTTC. Translation gives CASSQEGAGLIYEQYF.